This T cell receptor (beta chain) was captured in a study of shared clonotypes between healthy human individuals. Comment on this clone: Antigen unknown.

Produced via immunoSEQ multiplex PCR; TCRdb's table is partial and in-frame only. The sample comprises approximately 2.5 million clones, more than 85% of which are singletons, and 0.36% rests with the top ten. General study results and limits: Clonotype sharing across donors was expected to vary with sequencing depth. In this cohort, only blood was sampled, and tissue repertoires likely differ. Generation probability values for non-shared clonotypes were lower than those for clonotypes shared by all four donors. Memory subsets generally showed smaller estimated richness than naive subsets did.

This CDR3 has 15 amino acids. The germline V gene has CDR1 MNHNY and CDR2 SVGAGI (reference sequence). The junction had 8 bases not matched to a gene; V was cut back by 7 bases and J by 5 bases. The origin of this receptor is a man aged 18 to 30 in good health. Some clones in this sample may be carry-over from other donors' samples. The V and J genes are TRBV6-6 and TRBJ2-3; 11 positions match TRBD2. The sample was naive CD4+ T cells from PBMCs. The subset was: CD45RA+ positively selected. Here the CDR3 DNA reads TGTGCCAGCACCCAACTAGCGGGAGTTAGAGATACGCAGTATTTT. Its protein product is CASTQLAGVRDTQYF.